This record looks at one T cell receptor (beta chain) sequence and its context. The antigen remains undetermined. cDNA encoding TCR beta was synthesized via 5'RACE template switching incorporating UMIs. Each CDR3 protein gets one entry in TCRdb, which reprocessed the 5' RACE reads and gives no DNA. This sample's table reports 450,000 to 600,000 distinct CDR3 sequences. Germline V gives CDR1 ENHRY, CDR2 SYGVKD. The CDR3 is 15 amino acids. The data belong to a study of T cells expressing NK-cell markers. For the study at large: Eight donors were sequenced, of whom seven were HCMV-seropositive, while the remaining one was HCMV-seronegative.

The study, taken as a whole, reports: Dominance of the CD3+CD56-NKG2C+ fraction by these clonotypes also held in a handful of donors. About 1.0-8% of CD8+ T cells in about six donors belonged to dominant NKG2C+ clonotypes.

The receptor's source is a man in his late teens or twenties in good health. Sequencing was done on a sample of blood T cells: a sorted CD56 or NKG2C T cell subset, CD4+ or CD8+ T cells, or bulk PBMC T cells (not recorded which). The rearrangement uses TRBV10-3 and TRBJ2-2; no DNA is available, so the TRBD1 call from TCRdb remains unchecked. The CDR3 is CAISETGGRTGELFF.